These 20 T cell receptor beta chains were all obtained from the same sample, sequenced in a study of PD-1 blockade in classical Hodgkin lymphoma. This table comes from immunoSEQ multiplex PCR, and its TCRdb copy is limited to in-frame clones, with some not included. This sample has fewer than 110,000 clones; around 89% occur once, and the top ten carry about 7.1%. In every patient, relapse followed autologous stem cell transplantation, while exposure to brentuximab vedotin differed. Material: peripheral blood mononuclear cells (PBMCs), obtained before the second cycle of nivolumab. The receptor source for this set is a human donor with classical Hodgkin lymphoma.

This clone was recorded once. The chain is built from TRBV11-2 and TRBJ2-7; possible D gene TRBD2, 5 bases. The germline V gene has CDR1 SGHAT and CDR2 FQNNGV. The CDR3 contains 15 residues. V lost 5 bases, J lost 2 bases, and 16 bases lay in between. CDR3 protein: CASSPSSGGPYEQYF. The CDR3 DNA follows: TGTGCCAGCAGCCCATCATCCGGAGGCCCCTACGAGCAGTACTTC.

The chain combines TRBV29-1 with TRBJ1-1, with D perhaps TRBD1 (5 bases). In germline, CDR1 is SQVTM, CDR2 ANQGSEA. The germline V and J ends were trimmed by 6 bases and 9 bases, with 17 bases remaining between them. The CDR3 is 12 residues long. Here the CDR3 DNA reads TGCAGCGTGGGGCGAAGTCAGATGAAAGCTTTCTTT. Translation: CSVGRSQMKAFF.

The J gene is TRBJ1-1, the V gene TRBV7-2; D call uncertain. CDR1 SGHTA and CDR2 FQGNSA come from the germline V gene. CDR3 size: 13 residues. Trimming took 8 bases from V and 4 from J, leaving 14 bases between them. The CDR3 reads CASALEDFTEAFF. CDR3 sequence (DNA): TGTGCCAGCGCCCTTGAAGATTTCACTGAAGCTTTCTTT.

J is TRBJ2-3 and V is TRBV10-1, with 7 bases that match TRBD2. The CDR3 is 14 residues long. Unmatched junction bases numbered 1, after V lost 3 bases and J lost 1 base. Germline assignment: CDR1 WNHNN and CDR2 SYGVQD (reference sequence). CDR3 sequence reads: CASSDRGGTDTQYF. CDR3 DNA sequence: TGCGCCAGCAGTGACCGGGGGGGCACAGATACGCAGTATTTT.

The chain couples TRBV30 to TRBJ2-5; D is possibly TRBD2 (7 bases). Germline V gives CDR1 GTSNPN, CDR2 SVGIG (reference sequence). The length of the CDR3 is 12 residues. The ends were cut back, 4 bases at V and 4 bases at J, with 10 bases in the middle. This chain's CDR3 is CAWTGEGETQYF. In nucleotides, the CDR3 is TGTGCCTGGACAGGGGAGGGAGAGACCCAGTACTTC.

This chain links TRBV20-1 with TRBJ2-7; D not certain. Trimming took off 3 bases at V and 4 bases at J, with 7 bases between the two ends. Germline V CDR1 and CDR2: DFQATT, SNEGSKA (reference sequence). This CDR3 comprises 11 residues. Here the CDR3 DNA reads TGCAGTGCTAGCATGGGGTACGAGCAGTACTTC. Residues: CSASMGYEQYF.

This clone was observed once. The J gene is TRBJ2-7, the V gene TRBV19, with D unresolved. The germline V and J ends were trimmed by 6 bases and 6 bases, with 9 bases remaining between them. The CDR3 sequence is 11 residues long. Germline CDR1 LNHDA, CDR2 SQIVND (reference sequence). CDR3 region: CASRTAGEQYF. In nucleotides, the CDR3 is TGTGCCAGTAGGACCGCCGGCGAGCAGTACTTC.

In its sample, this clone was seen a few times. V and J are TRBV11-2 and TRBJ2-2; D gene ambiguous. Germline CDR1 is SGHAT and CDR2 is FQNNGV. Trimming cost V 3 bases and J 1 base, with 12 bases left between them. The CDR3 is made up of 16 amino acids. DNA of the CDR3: TGTGCCAGCAGCTTTTCGTCCCAAGGGAACACCGGGGAGCTGTTTTTT. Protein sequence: CASSFSSQGNTGELFF.

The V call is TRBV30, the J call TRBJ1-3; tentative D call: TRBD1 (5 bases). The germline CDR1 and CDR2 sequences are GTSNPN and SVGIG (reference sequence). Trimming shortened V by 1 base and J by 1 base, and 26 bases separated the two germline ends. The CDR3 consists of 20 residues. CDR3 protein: CAWSGGWAHRLLGSGNTIYF. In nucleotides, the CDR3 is TGTGCCTGGAGTGGGGGGTGGGCACACCGGTTACTCGGTTCTGGAAACACCATATATTTT.

DNA for the CDR3: TGTGCCAGCAGTTTAACAGGGGTCCGCTACGAGCAGTACTTC. Amino acid sequence: CASSLTGVRYEQYF. The genes are TRBV28 and TRBJ2-5; 7 bases fit TRBD1. The DNA end lines up better with TRBJ2-7; the J call may be wrong. There are 14 residues in the CDR3. Germline V gene lookup returns CDR1 MDHEN and CDR2 SYDVKM.

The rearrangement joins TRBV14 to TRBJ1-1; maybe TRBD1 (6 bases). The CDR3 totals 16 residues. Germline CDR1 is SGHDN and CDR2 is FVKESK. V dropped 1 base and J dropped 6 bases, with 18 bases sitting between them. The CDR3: CASSQVSYRATAEAFF. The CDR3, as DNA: TGTGCCAGCAGCCAAGTTTCCTACAGGGCAACGGCTGAAGCTTTCTTT. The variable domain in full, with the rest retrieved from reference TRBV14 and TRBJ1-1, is EAGVTQFPSHSVIEKGQTVTLRCDPISGHDNLYWYRRVMGKEIKFLLHFVKESKQDESGMPNNRFLAERTGGTYSTLKVQPAELEDSGVYFCASSQVSYRATAEAFFGQGTRLTVV.

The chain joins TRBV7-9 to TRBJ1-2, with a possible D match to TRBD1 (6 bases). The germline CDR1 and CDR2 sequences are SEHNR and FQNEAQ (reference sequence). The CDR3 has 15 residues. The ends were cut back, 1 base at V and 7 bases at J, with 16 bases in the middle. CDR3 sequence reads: CASSLGDTGLGGYTF. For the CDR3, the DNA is TGTGCCAGCAGCTTAGGGGACACCGGCTTGGGTGGCTACACCTTC.

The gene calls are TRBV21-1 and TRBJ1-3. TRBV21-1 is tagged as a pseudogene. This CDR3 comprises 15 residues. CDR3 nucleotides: TGTGCCAGCAGCCCCGGGTTATGGCCGGGAAACACCATATATTTT. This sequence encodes CASSPGLWPGNTIYF.

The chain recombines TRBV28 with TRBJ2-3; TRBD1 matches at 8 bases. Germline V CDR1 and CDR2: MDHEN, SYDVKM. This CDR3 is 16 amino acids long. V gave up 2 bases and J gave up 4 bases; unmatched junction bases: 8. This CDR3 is CASSLEYPGGADTQYF. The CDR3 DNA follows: TGTGCCAGCAGTTTAGAGTACCCAGGGGGCGCAGATACGCAGTATTTT.

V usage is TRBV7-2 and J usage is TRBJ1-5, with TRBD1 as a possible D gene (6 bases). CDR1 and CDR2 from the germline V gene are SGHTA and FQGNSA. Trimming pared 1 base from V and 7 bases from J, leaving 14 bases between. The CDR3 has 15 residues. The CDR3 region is CASSLGGAGQQPQHF. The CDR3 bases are TGTGCCAGCAGCTTAGGGGGGGCGGGTCAGCAGCCCCAGCATTTT.

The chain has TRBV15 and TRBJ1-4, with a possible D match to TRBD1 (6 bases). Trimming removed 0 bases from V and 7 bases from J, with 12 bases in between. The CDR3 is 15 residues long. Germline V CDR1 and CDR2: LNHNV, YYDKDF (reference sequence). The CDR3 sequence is CATSRDGGPSEKLFF. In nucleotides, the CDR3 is TGTGCCACCAGCAGAGATGGGGGGCCCAGTGAAAAACTGTTTTTT.

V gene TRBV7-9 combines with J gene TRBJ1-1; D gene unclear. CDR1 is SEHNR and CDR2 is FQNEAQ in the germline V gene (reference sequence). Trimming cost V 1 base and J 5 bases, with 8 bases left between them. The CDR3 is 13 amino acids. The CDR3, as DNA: TGTGCCAGCAGCTTAGACCCGGATACTGAAGCTTTCTTT. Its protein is CASSLDPDTEAFF.

In nucleotides, the CDR3 is TGCAGCGTTGGTTTCGGGCGAGGCAGCACTGAAGCTTTCTTT. Protein product: CSVGFGRGSTEAFF. The chain joins TRBV29-1 to TRBJ1-1; D is ambiguous. CDR3 length equals 14 residues. The germline CDR1 and CDR2 sequences are SQVTM and ANQGSEA. V gave up 4 bases and J gave up 4 bases, with 16 bases separating them.

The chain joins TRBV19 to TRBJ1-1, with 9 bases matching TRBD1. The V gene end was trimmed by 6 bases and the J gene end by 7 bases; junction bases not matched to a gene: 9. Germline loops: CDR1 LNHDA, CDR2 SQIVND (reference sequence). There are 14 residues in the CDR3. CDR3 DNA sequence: TGTGCCAGTAGAGGGACAGGGAGGGGTGATGAAGCTTTCTTT. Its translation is CASRGTGRGDEAFF.

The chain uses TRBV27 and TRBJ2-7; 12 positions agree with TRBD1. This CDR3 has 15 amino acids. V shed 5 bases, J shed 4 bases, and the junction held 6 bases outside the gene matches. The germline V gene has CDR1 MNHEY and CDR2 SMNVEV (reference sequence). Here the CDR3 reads CASSPGTGGRYEQYF. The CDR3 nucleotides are TGTGCCAGCAGTCCAGGGACAGGGGGCAGGTACGAGCAGTACTTC.